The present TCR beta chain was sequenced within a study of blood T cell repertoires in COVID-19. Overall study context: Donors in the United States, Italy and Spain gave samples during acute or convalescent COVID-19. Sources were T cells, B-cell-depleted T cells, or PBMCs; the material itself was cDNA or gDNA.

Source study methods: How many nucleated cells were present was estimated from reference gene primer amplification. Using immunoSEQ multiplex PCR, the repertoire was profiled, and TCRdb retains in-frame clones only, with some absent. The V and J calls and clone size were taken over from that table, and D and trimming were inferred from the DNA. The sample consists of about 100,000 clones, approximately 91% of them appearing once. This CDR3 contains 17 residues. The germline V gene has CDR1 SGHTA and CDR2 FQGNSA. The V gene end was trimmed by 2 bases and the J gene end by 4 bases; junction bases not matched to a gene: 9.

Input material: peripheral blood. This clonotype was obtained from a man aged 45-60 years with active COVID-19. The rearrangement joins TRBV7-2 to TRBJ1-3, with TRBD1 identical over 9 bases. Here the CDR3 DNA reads TGTGCCAGCAGCTTACCGATCCCGGGACAGGGAGGAAACACCATATATTTT. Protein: CASSLPIPGQGGNTIYF.